The 16 T cell receptor beta chains below all came from one sample that was sequenced in a study of T-cell reconstitution after alpha-beta-depleted transplantation in children. The library targeted TCRbeta and was prepared with unique molecular identifiers. TCRdb processed the PCR reads anew with MiXCR; each CDR3 protein has one entry. This sample has just over 950,000 distinct CDR3 sequences; roughly 29% occur once, and the top ten carry about 28%. Sequencing was performed on PBMCs, mostly from graft donor cells, taken 360 days after TCRalphabeta/CD19-depleted stem cell transplant. The receptors come from a boy younger than two who had a stem cell transplant for SCID, so the T cells may come from the graft donor.

This chain links TRBV20-1 with TRBJ2-7, with TRBD1 matching 8 bases. The ends lost 5 bases at V and 5 bases at J; junction bases unmatched: 8. Germline CDR1 and CDR2: DFQATT and SNEGSKA (reference sequence). The CDR3 sequence is 13 residues long. CDR3 DNA: TGCAGTGCTGACCGACAGGGGCTCAACGAGCAGTACTTC. Translation gives CSADRQGLNEQYF.

The CDR3: CASRPPGLPAKLFF. The DNA for the CDR3 is TGTGCCAGCCGCCCTCCGGGACTACCTGCAAAACTGTTTTTT. The chain is built from TRBV18 and TRBJ1-4; a weak D match, TRBD1 (5 bases). The CDR3 loop spans 14 amino acids. Germline CDR1 KGHSH, CDR2 LQKENI. Trimming removed 8 bases from V and 10 bases from J, with 20 bases in between.

This chain links TRBV6-1 with TRBJ2-7; weak D call: TRBD1 (6 bases). The CDR3 has 14 amino acids. V was cut by 3 bases and J by 2 bases, with 11 bases left in between. Germline V gives CDR1 MNHNS, CDR2 SASEGT. CDR3 sequence (DNA): TGTGCCAGCAGTGAGACAGGAGTTACCTACGAGCAGTACTTC. Translation gives CASSETGVTYEQYF.

The chain is built from TRBV6-5 and TRBJ2-1, with TRBD2 as a possible D gene (5 bases). Per germline, CDR1 MNHEY and CDR2 SVGAGI. V lost 2 bases to trimming and J lost 9 bases, with 14 bases between them. This CDR3 has 14 residues. The CDR3 is CASSYASRTGEQFF. DNA for the CDR3: TGTGCCAGCAGTTACGCTAGCCGGACGGGTGAGCAGTTCTTC.

This clonotype came up once. The V gene is TRBV5-1, the J gene TRBJ2-1, with TRBD1 matching over 10 bases. The germline V gene encodes CDR1 SGHRS and CDR2 YFSETQ. CDR3 length equals 15 residues. V gave up 4 bases and J gave up 7 bases; unmatched junction bases: 8. As DNA, the CDR3 is TGCGCCAGCAGCCGGTCCGGGACAGGGGTTAATGAGCAGTTCTTC. Translation gives CASSRSGTGVNEQFF. The full variable domain, in which reference TRBV5-1 and TRBJ2-1 provide the parts outside the CDR3, is KAGVTQTPRYLIKTRGQQVTLSCSPISGHRSVSWYQQTPGQGLQFLFEYFSETQRNKGNFPGRFSGRQFSNSRSEMNVSTLELGDSALYLCASSRSGTGVNEQFFGPGTRLTVL.

This clonotype was observed a handful of times. The chain joins TRBV5-1 to TRBJ1-1; D unclear. The CDR3 contains 13 residues. The germline CDR1 and CDR2 sequences are SGHRS and YFSETQ. Trimming stripped 2 bases from V and 1 base from J, with 6 bases between. CDR3 sequence reads: CASSFTSNTEAFF. Written as DNA, the CDR3 is TGCGCCAGCAGCTTCACCTCGAACACTGAAGCTTTCTTT.

This clonotype appeared a few times. The chain joins TRBV12-3 or TRBV12-4 to TRBJ2-5; D perhaps matches TRBD1 (6 bases). Trimming took 2 bases from V and 5 from J, leaving 15 bases between them. This CDR3 has 15 residues. The CDR3 sequence: CASSLRGTNPETQYF. The CDR3 DNA reads as TGTGCCAGCAGTTTAAGGGGGACCAATCCCGAGACCCAGTACTTC.

J is TRBJ2-1 and V is TRBV7-3; 8 nucleotides align to TRBD1. The CDR3 covers 13 residues. Looked up from germline, CDR1 is SGHTA and CDR2 is FQGTGA. V lost 4 bases to trimming and J lost 10 bases; unmatched junction nucleotides: 6. The CDR3 loop is CASSWTGLGEQFF. CDR3 nucleotides: TGTGCCAGCAGCTGGACAGGGCTCGGGGAGCAGTTCTTC.

The chain combines TRBV29-1 with TRBJ1-1; D may be TRBD1 (5 bases). The length of the CDR3 is 13 residues. V lost 7 bases to trimming and J lost 4 bases, with 16 bases between them. The germline V gene encodes CDR1 SQVTM and CDR2 ANQGSEA. The chain's CDR3 is CSGESGSGTEAFF. CDR3 nucleotide sequence: TGCAGCGGGGAGTCAGGGAGTGGCACTGAAGCTTTCTTT.

V is TRBV9 and J is TRBJ2-6; D is possibly TRBD1 (5 bases). The CDR3 extends over 17 amino acids. V lost 3 bases and J lost 0, with 13 bases in between. In germline, CDR1 is SGDLS, CDR2 YYNGEE. The CDR3 DNA reads TGTGCCAGCAGCGGAACAGGACGACTCTCTGGGGCCAACGTCCTGACTTTC. Translating gives CASSGTGRLSGANVLTF. The whole variable domain, remainder taken from reference TRBV9 and TRBJ2-6, is DSGVTQTPKHLITATGQRVTLRCSPRSGDLSVYWYQQSLDQGLQFLIQYYNGEERAKGNILERFSAQQFPDLHSELNLSSLELGDSALYFCASSGTGRLSGANVLTFGAGSRLTVL.

V is TRBV29-1 and J is TRBJ2-3; no definite D call. Germline-derived CDR1 and CDR2 are SQVTM and ANQGSEA. This CDR3 has 14 amino acids. Trimming cost V 3 bases and J 2 bases, with 12 bases left between them. CDR3 residues: CSVDKRGATDTQYF. Here the CDR3 DNA reads TGCAGCGTTGATAAAAGAGGAGCCACAGATACGCAGTATTTT.

The gene calls are TRBV29-1 and TRBJ1-5; D ambiguous. The CDR3 covers 11 residues. Germline V gene lookup returns CDR1 SQVTM and CDR2 ANQGSEA. Trimming removed 6 bases from V and 7 bases from J, with 10 bases in between. The DNA of the CDR3 is TGCAGCGTGGGGTTCGGGCAGCCCCAGCATTTT. Translation: CSVGFGQPQHF.

V gene TRBV27 combines with J gene TRBJ2-1; 10 nucleotides agree with TRBD1. The CDR3 is 13 amino acids. Looked up from germline, CDR1 is MNHEY and CDR2 is SMNVEV (reference sequence). Trimming cost V 3 bases and J 9 bases; bases outside gene matches: 2. In DNA form, the CDR3 reads TGTGCCAGCAGTTTTGGACAGGGGGGTGAGCAGTTCTTC. Translating gives CASSFGQGGEQFF.

The CDR3: CASSLDRRSDTQYF. CDR3 in DNA: TGTGCCAGCAGCTTAGATCGGCGGTCAGATACGCAGTATTTT. The chain links TRBV7-2 to TRBJ2-3; no definite D call. The germline V and J ends were trimmed by 1 base and 4 bases, with 9 bases remaining between them. The CDR3 contains 14 residues. Germline-derived CDR1 and CDR2 are SGHTA and FQGNSA.

This clonotype showed up just a few times. This chain uses TRBV5-5 with TRBJ2-7; 9 nucleotides match TRBD1. CDR3 length equals 17 residues. The germline CDR1 and CDR2 sequences are SGHKS and YYEKEE (reference sequence). Trimming removed 0 bases from V and 2 bases from J; junction bases left unmatched: 9. The CDR3 is CASSLALGTGPTYEQYF. The CDR3 DNA is TGTGCCAGCAGCTTGGCCCTCGGGACAGGGCCTACCTACGAGCAGTACTTC.

The CDR3 spells CATSRDRTGKGDTQYF. The CDR3 region has the DNA TGTGCCACCAGCAGAGATAGGACAGGAAAGGGAGATACGCAGTATTTT. The chain couples TRBV15 to TRBJ2-3; the match to TRBD1 covers 7 bases. CDR3 size: 16 residues. Germline assignment: CDR1 LNHNV and CDR2 YYDKDF (reference sequence). The V segment lost 0 bases and the J segment 5 bases; nucleotides outside the gene matches: 8.